These 20 T cell receptor beta chains were all obtained from the same sample, sequenced in a study of control samples from healthy donors and cancer patients. The data were produced by immunoSEQ multiplex PCR, yet TCRdb's version contains in-frame clones alone and is incomplete. The sample records about 52,000 clones, approximately 95% being singletons. The specimen was blood. These receptors came from a man aged 30 to 39 in good health.

V and J are TRBV2 and TRBJ1-2, with 7 nucleotides matching TRBD1. Germline-derived CDR1 and CDR2 are SNHLY and FYNNEI. The length of the CDR3 is 13 residues. Losses at the gene ends were 5 bases for V and 6 bases for J; bases not matched to a gene: 6. DNA of the CDR3: TGTGCCAGCAGTAAAGACAGGGACGATGGCTACACCTTC. Translation gives CASSKDRDDGYTF.

The chain uses TRBV7-9 and TRBJ1-1; tentatively, D is TRBD1 (5 bases). In germline, CDR1 is SEHNR, CDR2 FQNEAQ (reference sequence). V lost 1 base and J 1 base, leaving 10 bases between the germline ends. This CDR3 is built from 15 residues. CDR3 protein: CASSLGWGENTEAFF. In DNA form, the CDR3 reads TGTGCCAGCAGCTTAGGGTGGGGGGAGAACACTGAAGCTTTCTTT.

V and J are TRBV5-4 and TRBJ1-3; D not certain. CDR3 length: 14 amino acids. V lost 2 bases and J 3 bases, leaving 9 bases between the germline ends. Looked up from germline, CDR1 is SGHNT and CDR2 is YYREEE (reference sequence). DNA of the CDR3: TGTGCCAGCAGCTTCTCGGAGTTTGGAAACACCATATATTTT. It specifies CASSFSEFGNTIYF.

This clone was counted between two and nine times. This sequence joins TRBV2 and TRBJ1-4; 9 nucleotides line up with TRBD1. CDR1 and CDR2 (germline): SNHLY, FYNNEI. The CDR3 extends over 12 amino acids. J was trimmed by 7 bases and V by 6 bases; bases with no gene match: 0. The CDR3 sequence: CASRDRGEKLFF. Written as DNA, the CDR3 is TGTGCCAGCAGGGACAGGGGTGAAAAACTGTTTTTT.

The genes are TRBV28 and TRBJ2-5; the D is unclear. The V gene's germline CDR1 is MDHEN and CDR2 SYDVKM. The CDR3 contains 14 residues. The V end lost 5 bases, the J end lost 2 bases, and 12 bases lay between the germline ends. The CDR3, as DNA: TGTGCCAGCAGTCCCCCGGTGTTTCAAGAGACCCAGTACTTC. This encodes CASSPPVFQETQYF. The whole variable domain, filled in from reference TRBV28 and TRBJ2-5, reads DVKVTQSSRYLVKRTGEKVFLECVQDMDHENMFWYRQDPGLGLRLIYFSYDVKMKEKGDIPEGYSVSREKKERFSLILESASTNQTSMYLCASSPPVFQETQYFGPGTRLLVL.

The V call is TRBV19, the J call TRBJ2-1, with D perhaps matching TRBD2 (6 bases). V was trimmed by 1 base and J by 6 bases, leaving 7 bases between them. Per germline, CDR1 LNHDA and CDR2 SQIVND (reference sequence). This CDR3 contains 13 residues. The CDR3 DNA is TGTGCCAGTAGTATAGCGGGAGCCAATGAGCAGTTCTTC. Encoded protein: CASSIAGANEQFF.

The gene calls are TRBV18 and TRBJ2-5, with 9 bases that match TRBD2. V lost 3 bases to trimming and J lost 4 bases; unmatched junction nucleotides: 0. CDR3 length: 13 amino acids. Germline V gives CDR1 KGHSH, CDR2 LQKENI. The DNA for the CDR3 is TGTGCCAGCTCACCTAGCGGGAGAGAGACCCAGTACTTC. Translation: CASSPSGRETQYF.

The chain combines TRBV4-3 with TRBJ2-2; D unresolved. Germline CDR1 LGHNA, CDR2 YSLEER. The V and J ends lost 1 base and 8 bases respectively, with 11 bases between them. The CDR3 loop spans 14 amino acids. CDR3 sequence reads: CASSQGSLRGELFF. The CDR3 coding sequence is TGCGCCAGCAGCCAAGGATCTCTAAGAGGGGAGCTGTTTTTT.

The V and J genes are TRBV7-8 and TRBJ2-2; D gene unclear. CDR1 is SGHVS and CDR2 is FQNEAQ in the germline V gene. Trimming left V 5 bases short and J 0 bases short, with 7 bases between. This CDR3 has 14 residues. The CDR3 here is CASSRDSNTGELFF. The CDR3 DNA reads TGTGCCAGCAGCCGAGACTCGAACACCGGGGAGCTGTTTTTT. The variable domain in full, completed from reference TRBV7-8 and TRBJ2-2, reads GAGVSQSPRYKVAKRGQDVALRCDPISGHVSLFWYQQALGQGPEFLTYFQNEAQLDKSGLPSDRFFAERPEGSVSTLKIQRTQQEDSAVYLCASSRDSNTGELFFGEGSRLTVL.

This rearrangement joins TRBV9 to TRBJ2-2; D not certain. The V end lost 0 bases, the J end lost 7 bases, and 1 base lay between the germline ends. Germline CDR1 is SGDLS and CDR2 is YYNGEE. This CDR3 has 11 residues. As DNA, the CDR3 is TGTGCCAGCAGCGTAGGCGGGGAGCTGTTTTTT. It is translated as CASSVGGELFF.

The V call is TRBV6-5, the J call TRBJ1-1; 8 nucleotides line up with TRBD1. The germline gives CDR1 MNHEY, CDR2 SVGAGI. V shed 0 bases and J 8 bases; nucleotides not matched to a gene: 5. This CDR3 comprises 14 residues. The CDR3 spells CASSYSTGATEAFF. CDR3 nucleotides: TGTGCCAGCAGTTACTCGACAGGGGCGACCGAAGCTTTCTTT.

V gene TRBV11-2 combines with J gene TRBJ1-6; 7 positions match TRBD1. This CDR3 is 16 amino acids long. CDR1 is SGHAT and CDR2 is FQNNGV in the germline V gene. The ends lost 3 bases at V and 1 base at J; junction bases unmatched: 3. The CDR3 reads CASSLNRGSYNSPLHF. The CDR3 bases are TGTGCCAGCAGCTTGAACAGGGGATCCTATAATTCACCCCTCCACTTT.

The chain has TRBV28 and TRBJ2-7, with D unclear. CDR1 is MDHEN and CDR2 is SYDVKM in the germline V gene. There are 14 residues in the CDR3. Trimming pared 2 bases from V and 4 bases from J, leaving 12 bases between. The CDR3 nucleotides read TGTGCCAGCAGTTTAGGGGTCGTAGGGTACGAGCAGTACTTC. This codes for CASSLGVVGYEQYF.

V and J are TRBV19 and TRBJ2-4; TRBD1 might be the D (5 bases). This CDR3 is 14 amino acids long. Trimming removed 2 bases at V and 12 bases at J, with 17 bases between. Germline V gene data show CDR1 as LNHDA and CDR2 as SQIVND (reference sequence). This CDR3 is CASSILGQGKTQYF. Written as DNA, the CDR3 is TGTGCCAGTAGTATATTAGGGCAGGGTAAGACTCAGTACTTC.

This chain uses TRBV5-4 with TRBJ2-4, with 11 bases lining up with TRBD2. The V gene's germline CDR1 is SGHNT and CDR2 YYREEE (reference sequence). Trimming removed 4 bases from V and 3 bases from J; junction bases left unmatched: 12. This CDR3 comprises 18 residues. The CDR3, as DNA: TGTGCCAGCAGCCCAGGACTAGCGGGCTTGGGTGGCAAAAACATTCAGTACTTC. This translates into CASSPGLAGLGGKNIQYF. Filled out from reference TRBV5-4 and TRBJ2-4, the complete variable domain reads ETGVTQSPTHLIKTRGQQVTLRCSSQSGHNTVSWYQQALGQGPQFIFQYYREEENGRGNFPPRFSGLQFPNYSSELNVNALELDDSALYLCASSPGLAGLGGKNIQYFGAGTRLSVL.

The V and J genes are TRBV5-1 and TRBJ2-1, with 8 bases identical to TRBD1. With V trimmed by 4 bases and J by 3 bases, 0 bases remained unmatched. The CDR3 is 13 amino acids. Per the germline V gene, CDR1 is SGHRS and CDR2 is YFSETQ. CDR3 region: CASSGQGYNEQFF. CDR3 DNA: TGCGCCAGCAGCGGACAGGGCTACAATGAGCAGTTCTTC.

This clone was seen once. The chain is built from TRBV2 and TRBJ2-1; possibly TRBD2 for D (6 bases). This CDR3 spans 16 amino acids. Trimming left V 1 base short and J 7 bases short, with 17 bases between. Germline CDR1 SNHLY, CDR2 FYNNEI. The CDR3 is CASSEVVVLGGNEQFF. The CDR3 DNA reads TGTGCCAGCAGTGAAGTTGTCGTCCTGGGGGGAAATGAGCAGTTCTTC.

The CDR3 DNA sequence: TGTGCCAGCAGCACAGGACAGGGCGGGGATCAGCCCCAGCATTTT. This translates into CASSTGQGGDQPQHF. The chain links TRBV5-8 to TRBJ1-5; 8 bases match TRBD1. The CDR3 length is 15 residues. Looked up from germline, CDR1 is SGHTS and CDR2 is YDEGEE. V was clipped by 4 bases and J by 5 bases; unmatched bases: 8. Drawing the rest from reference TRBV5-8 and TRBJ1-5, the complete variable domain is EAGVTQSPTHLIKTRGQQATLRCSPISGHTSVYWYQQALGLGLQFLLWYDEGEERNRGNFPPRFSGRQFPNYSSELNVNALELEDSALYLCASSTGQGGDQPQHFGDGTRLSIL.

The chain uses TRBV11-2 and TRBJ1-5; D is uncertain. The V end was cut by 1 base, the J end by 1 base, with 2 bases between. Germline CDR1 and CDR2: SGHAT and FQNNGV. The CDR3 spans 13 residues. CDR3 loop: CASSLGSNQPQHF. CDR3 sequence (DNA): TGTGCCAGCAGCTTAGGAAGCAATCAGCCCCAGCATTTT.

The chain links TRBV3-1 (or the pseudogene TRBV3-2) to TRBJ1-2; D not certain. V was shortened by 4 bases and J by 8 bases, with 14 bases between the two germline ends. The CDR3 covers 13 residues. Germline CDR1 and CDR2: LGHDT and YNNKEL (reference sequence). The CDR3 spells CASSPGSSGGYTF. The CDR3 bases are TGTGCCAGCAGCCCAGGATCCTCTGGGGGCTACACCTTC.